The 15 T cell receptor beta chains reported below all come from one sample, sequenced in a study of identical twins. TCRdb re-called the 5' RACE reads with MiXCR, one entry per CDR3 protein. The sample records under 900,000 distinct CDR3 sequences, about 18% being singletons. This same sample was also part of a study on T cells expressing NK-cell markers.

The source material was PBMCs. Receptors were obtained from a woman aged 18 to 35 in good health.

V is TRBV5-6 and J is TRBJ1-1; weak D call: TRBD1 (5 bases). The V end lost 1 base, the J end lost 7 bases, and 14 bases lay between the germline ends. CDR1 is SGHDT, CDR2 YYEEEE, per germline. The CDR3 length is 14 residues. The CDR3 DNA is TGTGCCAGCAGCTTGATAGGGGAGGGTGATGAAGCTTTCTTT. The encoded protein is CASSLIGEGDEAFF.

This clonotype has more than one count but fewer than ten. The J gene is TRBJ2-4, the V gene TRBV6-5; D assignment may be TRBD1 or TRBD2 (5 bases each). Trimming took 2 bases from V and 9 from J, leaving 14 bases between them. The CDR3 loop spans 14 amino acids. Germline V gene lookup returns CDR1 MNHEY and CDR2 SVGAGI. CDR3 in DNA: TGTGCCAGCAGTTACGGGCAGGAGAGGGGCATTCAGTACTTC. Protein product: CASSYGQERGIQYF.

The rearrangement joins TRBV12-3 or TRBV12-4 to TRBJ2-4, with 10 bases fitting TRBD2. With V trimmed by 5 bases and J by 14 bases, 6 bases remained unmatched. The CDR3 runs 12 residues. The CDR3 reads CASSLGGTSEYF. As DNA, the CDR3 is TGTGCCAGCAGTCTGGGTGGGACTAGCGAGTACTTC.

The J gene is TRBJ2-7, the V gene TRBV12-3 or TRBV12-4, with D unclear. The CDR3 consists of 12 residues. V gave up 7 bases and J gave up 5 bases, with 12 bases separating them. The CDR3 coding sequence is TGTGCCAGCATGTCCCGCGCAAACGAGCAGTACTTC. Its translation is CASMSRANEQYF.

V is TRBV18 and J is TRBJ1-1, with no clear D. From germline, CDR1 is KGHSH and CDR2 LQKENI. V was shortened by 3 bases and J by 3 bases, with 5 bases between the two germline ends. This CDR3 contains 12 residues. CDR3 in amino acids: CASSPTYTEAFF. The CDR3 DNA reads as TGTGCCAGCTCACCCACGTACACTGAAGCTTTCTTT. The whole variable domain, remainder taken from reference TRBV18 and TRBJ1-1, is NAGVMQNPRHLVRRRGQEARLRCSPMKGHSHVYWYRQLPEEGLKFMVYLQKENIIDESGMPKERFSAEFPKEGPSILRIQQVVRGDSAAYFCASSPTYTEAFFGQGTRLTVV.

Ten or more counts support this clonotype. The V and J genes are TRBV6-5 and TRBJ1-2; D ambiguous. The CDR3 consists of 14 residues. Trimming shortened V by 4 bases and J by 0 bases, and 9 bases separated the two germline ends. In germline, CDR1 is MNHEY, CDR2 SVGAGI. The CDR3 DNA sequence: TGTGCCAGCAGTTTGACAACAGCTAACTATGGCTACACCTTC. This codes for CASSLTTANYGYTF.

The chain recombines TRBV12-3 or TRBV12-4 with TRBJ2-1; the match to TRBD2 covers 12 bases. Trimming cost V 8 bases and J 7 bases; bases outside gene matches: 6. This CDR3 is 14 amino acids long. CDR3 loop: CASLRLAGANEQFF. The CDR3 nucleotides are TGTGCCAGCCTCAGACTAGCGGGAGCTAATGAGCAGTTCTTC.

This clonotype was counted only a few times. This rearrangement joins TRBV9 to TRBJ2-7; TRBD2 is a possible D gene (5 bases). Germline values: CDR1 SGDLS, CDR2 YYNGEE. CDR3 size: 13 residues. Trimming shortened V by 0 bases and J by 6 bases, and 10 bases separated the two germline ends. In DNA, the CDR3 is TGTGCCAGCAGCGTAGCTACGAGCGGCGAGCAGTACTTC. Its translation: CASSVATSGEQYF.

The chain combines TRBV29-1 with TRBJ2-6, with no clear D. This CDR3 contains 14 residues. Trimming took off 1 base at V and 1 base at J, with 5 bases between the two ends. Germline V gene data show CDR1 as SQVTM and CDR2 as ANQGSEA. CDR3 DNA sequence: TGCAGCGTTGAAGGTCCTTCTGGGGCCAACGTCCTGACTTTC. It translates to CSVEGPSGANVLTF. The full variable domain, completed using reference TRBV29-1 and TRBJ2-6, is SAVISQKPSRDICQRGTSLTIQCQVDSQVTMMFWYRQQPGQSLTLIATANQGSEATYESGFVIDKFPISRPNLTFSTLTVSNMSPEDSSIYLCSVEGPSGANVLTFGAGSRLTVL.

This chain connects TRBV11-2 to TRBJ1-1; TRBD1 matches 7 bases. J lost 4 bases, V lost 4 bases, and 9 bases had no gene match. The CDR3 extends over 15 amino acids. Germline values: CDR1 SGHAT, CDR2 FQNNGV. The CDR3 bases are TGTGCCAGCAGCTCCCCAGGGGGTTGGTTCACTGAAGCTTTCTTT. Protein: CASSSPGGWFTEAFF.

The sample holds a few counts of this clonotype. V gene TRBV10-3 combines with J gene TRBJ1-1, with unresolved D. CDR1 is ENHRY and CDR2 is SYGVKD in the germline V gene. The CDR3 is 13 amino acids. The V gene lost 7 bases and the J gene lost 0 bases, with 9 bases spanning the gap. The CDR3 is CAIKESLNTEAFF. The CDR3 DNA follows: TGTGCCATCAAGGAATCCTTGAACACTGAAGCTTTCTTT.

The chain is built from TRBV6-2 or TRBV6-3 and TRBJ2-1; D perhaps matches TRBD2 (5 bases). This CDR3 is 13 amino acids long. V gave up 6 bases and J gave up 5 bases, with 11 bases separating them. Germline V CDR1 and CDR2: MNHEY, SVGEGT. This CDR3 is CASRASSNNEQFF. The CDR3 DNA sequence: TGTGCCAGCAGGGCTAGCAGTAACAATGAGCAGTTCTTC.

This clonotype was seen more than once but under ten times. V usage is TRBV7-2 and J usage is TRBJ2-1; D is tentatively TRBD1 or TRBD2 (5 bases each). V dropped 8 bases and J dropped 7 bases, with 9 bases sitting between them. Per germline, CDR1 SGHTA and CDR2 FQGNSA. This CDR3 comprises 11 residues. CDR3 DNA sequence: TGTGCCAGCGCCGAGGGGAATGAGCAGTTCTTC. The encoded protein is CASAEGNEQFF.

This clonotype came up a few times. This chain links TRBV6-1 with TRBJ1-3; D ambiguous. Between the trimmed V and J ends, which lost 6 bases and 2 bases, there was a span of 14 bases. Germline V CDR1 and CDR2: MNHNS, SASEGT. The length of the CDR3 is 15 residues. This chain's CDR3 is CASSHGRPAGNTIYF. For the CDR3, the DNA is TGTGCCAGCAGCCACGGCAGACCTGCTGGAAACACCATATATTTT.

The gene calls are TRBV9 and TRBJ2-7, with 9 bases identical to TRBD1. CDR3 size: 14 residues. V was pared by 0 bases and J by 4 bases, with 2 bases of the junction left unmatched. In germline, CDR1 is SGDLS, CDR2 YYNGEE. CDR3 sequence reads: CASSVGQGGYEQYF. CDR3 nucleotide sequence: TGTGCCAGCAGCGTAGGACAGGGGGGATACGAGCAGTACTTC.